This is a list of T cell receptor beta chains from one sample in a study of T cells after yellow fever vaccination. In TCRdb, the 5' RACE reads were re-called with MiXCR into one record per CDR3 protein. Counted here are fewer than 500,000 distinct CDR3 sequences, 18% occurring once; the ten biggest clones make up about 18%. The sequences come from PBMCs, collected before the yellow fever booster vaccination. Receptors were obtained from a young man who received the YFV17D yellow fever vaccine. Each CDR3 is given with its conserved first and last residue. The D gene is left open where the match is weak. Rows may omit the clone size; those that give it use once, few, many or a size class.

D: TRBD2; J: TRBJ2-3; V: TRBV5-6; size: .; CDR3: CASSRLLAMTSTDTQYF; DNA: TGTGCCAGCAGCCGCCTACTAGCGATGACTAGCACAGATACGCAGTATTTT
D: TRBD1; J: TRBJ2-5; V: TRBV6-5; size: many; CDR3: CASRGQAQETQYF; DNA: TGTGCCAGCAGGGGACAGGCCCAAGAGACCCAGTACTTC
D: .; J: TRBJ2-3; V: TRBV5-1; size: .; CDR3: CASSLVGEVDTQYF; DNA: TGCGCCAGCAGCTTGGTAGGGGAAGTAGATACGCAGTATTTT
D: .; J: TRBJ1-2; V: TRBV4-1; size: few; CDR3: CASSQEIGWDGYTF; DNA: TGCGCCAGCAGCCAAGAAATCGGCTGGGATGGCTACACCTTC
D: .; J: TRBJ1-5; V: TRBV27; size: few; CDR3: CASSFGLFQPQHF; DNA: TGTGCCAGCAGTTTTGGGTTGTTCCAACCCCAGCATTTT
D: .; J: TRBJ1-1; V: TRBV7-9; size: .; CDR3: CASSFGQREAFF; DNA: TGTGCCAGCAGCTTCGGACAGAGAGAAGCTTTCTTT
D: TRBD1; J: TRBJ1-2; V: TRBV5-5; size: .; CDR3: CASSQVPGTVPGYTF; DNA: TGTGCCAGCAGCCAGGTTCCCGGGACAGTTCCTGGCTACACCTTC
D: .; J: TRBJ2-1; V: TRBV15; size: .; CDR3: CATSRDRGLDSYNEQFF; DNA: TGTGCCACCAGCAGAGATAGAGGCCTAGACTCCTACAATGAGCAGTTCTTC
D: TRBD1; J: TRBJ2-3; V: TRBV7-2; size: few; CDR3: CASSLIEQGADTQYF; DNA: TGTGCCAGCAGCTTAATCGAACAGGGGGCAGATACGCAGTATTTT
D: TRBD1; J: TRBJ1-6; V: TRBV6-1; size: .; CDR3: CASSEGGWTGKSPLHF; DNA: TGTGCCAGCAGTGAAGGCGGATGGACAGGCAAGTCACCCCTCCACTTT
D: .; J: TRBJ2-4; V: TRBV20-1; size: few; CDR3: CSAPRGRDIQYF; DNA: TGCAGTGCTCCGAGGGGAAGAGACATTCAGTACTTC
D: .; J: TRBJ1-1; V: TRBV20-1; size: .; CDR3: CSARPPGARTEAFF; DNA: TGCAGTGCTAGACCCCCGGGGGCAAGGACTGAAGCTTTCTTT
D: TRBD1; J: TRBJ1-4; V: TRBV11-2; size: .; CDR3: CASSRTGFNEKLFF; DNA: TGTGCCAGCAGCCGGACAGGGTTTAATGAAAAACTGTTTTTT
D: .; J: TRBJ2-1; V: TRBV9; size: .; CDR3: CASSATTGRPGFEQFF; DNA: TGTGCCAGCAGCGCTACGACAGGTCGGCCAGGCTTTGAGCAGTTCTTC
D: .; J: TRBJ2-3; V: TRBV18; size: few; CDR3: CASSPRAQTLHF; DNA: TGTGCCAGCTCACCTCGGGCCCAAACGTTGCATTTT
D: .; J: TRBJ1-3; V: TRBV6-2/TRBV6-3; size: .; CDR3: CASGRRRSSGNTIYF; DNA: TGTGCCAGCGGGCGGAGGAGATCCTCTGGAAACACCATATATTTT
D: TRBD1; J: TRBJ2-7; V: TRBV11-2; size: few; CDR3: CASSFSRGQGYEQYF; DNA: TGTGCCAGCAGCTTCTCCCGTGGACAGGGGTACGAGCAGTACTTC
D: .; J: TRBJ1-6; V: TRBV5-1; size: .; CDR3: CASSRVTDSPLHF; DNA: TGCGCCAGCAGCCGGGTTACTGATTCACCCCTCCACTTT
D: TRBD1; J: TRBJ1-2; V: TRBV30; size: .; CDR3: CAWGTVANYGYTF; DNA: TGTGCCTGGGGGACAGTAGCTAACTATGGCTACACCTTC
D: TRBD1; J: TRBJ2-3; V: TRBV11-2; size: .; CDR3: CASSPALGQGKDTQYF; DNA: TGTGCCAGCAGCCCAGCCCTCGGACAGGGGAAAGATACGCAGTATTTT
D: TRBD1; J: TRBJ2-2; V: TRBV29-1; size: .; CDR3: CSVGGTGEAGELFF; DNA: TGCAGCGTCGGGGGGACAGGGGAAGCCGGGGAGCTGTTTTTT
D: .; J: TRBJ1-2; V: TRBV12-3/TRBV12-4; size: few; CDR3: CASSLAAGTDGYTF; DNA: TGTGCCAGCAGTTTAGCCGCGGGGACCGATGGCTACACCTTC
D: .; J: TRBJ2-6; V: TRBV6-5; size: .; CDR3: CASSLDSDSGANVLTF; DNA: TGTGCCAGCAGCCTAGACAGTGACTCTGGGGCCAACGTCCTGACTTTC
D: .; J: TRBJ2-1; V: TRBV9; size: .; CDR3: CASSGPRRNEQFF; DNA: TGTGCCAGCAGCGGCCCCCGGCGGAATGAGCAGTTCTTC
D: .; J: TRBJ1-3; V: TRBV7-6; size: .; CDR3: CASRGDGNTIYF; DNA: TGTGCCAGCCGCGGGGATGGAAACACCATATATTTT
D: .; J: TRBJ2-2; V: TRBV5-4; size: few; CDR3: CASSLDPETNTGELFF; DNA: TGTGCCAGCAGCTTGGATCCCGAAACGAACACCGGGGAGCTGTTTTTT
D: .; J: TRBJ2-3; V: TRBV27; size: few; CDR3: CASQVSGGDTQYF; DNA: TGTGCCAGCCAGGTATCGGGTGGGGATACGCAGTATTTT
D: .; J: TRBJ1-2; V: TRBV4-1; size: .; CDR3: CASSQDPSGGYTF; DNA: TGCGCCAGCAGCCAAGATCCCTCGGGTGGCTACACCTTC
D: TRBD1; J: TRBJ1-5; V: TRBV6-5; size: .; CDR3: CASSQGQGVPLGNQPQHF; DNA: TGTGCCAGCAGTCAGGGACAGGGAGTTCCCTTGGGCAATCAGCCCCAGCATTTT
D: .; J: TRBJ1-2; V: TRBV10-3; size: .; CDR3: CAIVAMDGESRGYTF; DNA: TGTGCCATCGTCGCTATGGACGGCGAATCGAGGGGCTACACCTTC
D: TRBD1; J: TRBJ1-2; V: TRBV6-5; size: many; CDR3: CASSLQGDLHYGYTF; DNA: TGTGCCAGCAGCCTACAGGGGGATCTGCACTATGGCTACACCTTC
D: .; J: TRBJ1-5; V: TRBV4-1; size: many; CDR3: CASSPRHVSNQPQHF; DNA: TGCGCCAGCAGCCCGCGGCACGTTAGCAATCAGCCCCAGCATTTT
D: TRBD1; J: TRBJ1-2; V: TRBV4-2; size: few; CDR3: CASSPLPGGAVYGYTF; DNA: TGTGCCAGCAGCCCCCTGCCAGGGGGGGCCGTCTATGGCTACACCTTC
D: TRBD2; J: TRBJ2-7; V: TRBV7-2; size: few; CDR3: CASQGTSGSSYEQYF; DNA: TGTGCCAGCCAAGGGACTAGCGGGAGCTCCTACGAGCAGTACTTC
D: .; J: TRBJ1-1; V: TRBV28; size: .; CDR3: CASSLPRLEAFF; DNA: TGTGCCAGCAGTTTACCCAGGTTAGAAGCTTTCTTT
D: .; J: TRBJ2-2; V: TRBV5-1; size: .; CDR3: CASSTGTNDFGELFF; DNA: TGCGCCAGCAGTACGGGAACAAACGACTTCGGGGAGCTGTTTTTT
D: .; J: TRBJ1-1; V: TRBV6-2/TRBV6-3; size: .; CDR3: CASRATVNTEAFF; DNA: TGTGCCAGCAGGGCGACGGTGAACACTGAAGCTTTCTTT
D: TRBD2; J: TRBJ2-3; V: TRBV4-3; size: .; CDR3: CASSRTSGADTQYF; DNA: TGCGCCAGCTCGAGGACTAGCGGGGCAGATACGCAGTATTTT
D: .; J: TRBJ2-7; V: TRBV3-1; size: .; CDR3: CASSQPANVAVEEQYF; DNA: TGTGCCAGCAGCCAGCCCGCGAATGTCGCTGTCGAAGAGCAGTACTTC
D: .; J: TRBJ1-1; V: TRBV4-1; size: .; CDR3: CASSLGGAANTEAFF; DNA: TGCGCCAGCAGCCTCGGGGGGGCAGCGAACACTGAAGCTTTCTTT
D: .; J: TRBJ1-2; V: TRBV20-1; size: .; CDR3: CSAKRILPGWGRGYTF; DNA: TGCAGTGCTAAGCGTATACTTCCGGGATGGGGCCGGGGCTACACCTTC
D: TRBD2; J: TRBJ2-5; V: TRBV15; size: few; CDR3: CATSRTGTRETQYF; DNA: TGTGCCACCAGCAGGACCGGGACTAGGGAGACCCAGTACTTC
D: TRBD2; J: TRBJ2-5; V: TRBV7-2; size: .; CDR3: CASSTGGGQETQYF; DNA: TGTGCCAGCAGCACCGGGGGGGGGCAGGAGACCCAGTACTTC
D: TRBD2; J: TRBJ2-3; V: TRBV5-1; size: .; CDR3: CASSLTSGGVADTQYF; DNA: TGCGCCAGCAGCTTGACTAGCGGGGGCGTGGCAGATACGCAGTATTTT